This T cell receptor (beta chain) emerged from a study of blood T cell repertoires in COVID-19. Overall study: Acute and convalescent COVID-19 specimens originated in the United States, Italy and Spain. PBMCs, B-cell-depleted T cells, or T cells provided the cDNA or gDNA that made up the material.

Trimming left V 1 base short and J 4 bases short, with 13 bases between. Germline CDR1 MNHEY, CDR2 SVGAGI. CDR3 size: 15 residues. Method: immunoSEQ multiplex PCR; TCRdb's copy keeps in-frame clones and lacks some. The sample records about 73,000 clones, roughly 88% being singletons. This sequence originates from a man older than 75 with active or convalescent COVID-19. The chain carries TRBV6-5 and TRBJ1-1, with a weak D call TRBD1 (6 bases). The source material was peripheral blood. The DNA for the CDR3 is TGTGCCAGCAGTTACTTGGGGGCAAGGGGCACTGAAGCTTTCTTT. It encodes CASSYLGARGTEAFF.